Following are 30 T cell receptor beta chains from one sample sequenced in a study of Graves' ophthalmopathy and Graves' hyperthyroidism. Using RNA transcripts, the TCR beta CDR3 regions were amplified. The workflow started with a first-round RT-PCR run with HTBI primers and then moved on to a second-round multiplex PCR. A single record per CDR3 protein comes from TCRdb applying MiXCR to the multiplex PCR reads. This sample has 45,000 to 60,000 distinct CDR3 sequences; roughly 46% occur once, and the top ten carry approximately 4.8%. Sequencing was performed on peripheral blood. These receptors were collected from an adult woman with Graves' ophthalmopathy.

This clonotype was seen many times. This chain connects TRBV5-8 to TRBJ2-3; a possible D gene is TRBD2 (6 bases). CDR1 and CDR2 from the germline V gene are SGHTS and YDEGEE. CDR3 length: 16 amino acids. V was trimmed by 4 bases and J by 1 base, leaving 16 bases between them. CDR3 DNA: TGTGCCAGCAGCGGTAGATCGGGGGAGGGCACAGATACGCAGTATTTT. Encoded protein: CASSGRSGEGTDTQYF. The full variable domain, rest sourced from reference TRBV5-8 and TRBJ2-3, is EAGVTQSPTHLIKTRGQQATLRCSPISGHTSVYWYQQALGLGLQFLLWYDEGEERNRGNFPPRFSGRQFPNYSSELNVNALELEDSALYLCASSGRSGEGTDTQYFGPGTRLTVL.

This clonotype has only a few counts. Relative to the germline gene, one junction end is altered; a read error may explain this. The chain carries TRBV7-6 and TRBJ2-1; TRBD1 agrees at 8 bases. CDR3 length equals 9 residues. Germline lookup yields CDR1 SGHVS and CDR2 FNYEAQ. The CDR3 DNA is TGTGCCAGCAGCGACAGGGGACGCTTC. Translating gives CASSDRGRF.

With respect to this clonotype: The junction departs from the called germline gene at one end, perhaps through a read error. The gene calls are TRBV20-1 and TRBJ2-1, with TRBD2 as a possible D gene (6 bases). Germline V lookup: CDR1 DFQATT, CDR2 SNEGSKA (reference sequence). The CDR3 extends over 14 amino acids. The CDR3 nucleotides read TGCAGTGCTAGTGACCCGGGAGTCAACAAGGAGCAGTTTTTC. It codes for CSASDPGVNKEQFF.

This clonotype occurred a few times. The chain combines TRBV15 with TRBJ2-3; 13 bases align to TRBD2. Trimming at V came to 1 base and at J to 5 bases, leaving 9 bases not matched to a gene. Germline values: CDR1 LNHNV, CDR2 YYDKDF (reference sequence). CDR3 size: 18 residues. For the CDR3, the DNA is TGTGCCACCAGCAGAGCTCTTGGGACTAGCGGGATGAAAGATACGCAGTATTTT. Its translation: CATSRALGTSGMKDTQYF.

This clonotype was found many times. The V call is TRBV7-9, the J call TRBJ1-1, with D hard to call. Trimming shortened V by 3 bases and J by 6 bases, and 14 bases separated the two germline ends. Germline-derived CDR1 and CDR2 are SEHNR and FQNEAQ (reference sequence). The CDR3 extends over 14 amino acids. The CDR3 region is CASSFPPQNSEAFF. In DNA form, the CDR3 reads TGTGCCAGCAGCTTCCCCCCTCAGAATTCTGAAGCTTTCTTT.

The gene calls are TRBV2 and TRBJ2-3; possibly TRBD1 for D (5 bases). The V and J ends lost 8 bases and 4 bases respectively, with 13 bases between them. CDR1 and CDR2 from the germline V gene are SNHLY and FYNNEI. This CDR3 has 13 amino acids. For the CDR3, the DNA is TGTGCCAGCTTGGGGCAGCAAGCAGATACGCAGTATTTT. It specifies CASLGQQADTQYF.

This clonotype showed up just a few times. Here the CDR3 DNA reads TGTGCCAGCAGCCAAGGTGGCAGGGGGCGGTACGAGCAGTACTTC. It is translated as CASSQGGRGRYEQYF. The J gene is TRBJ2-7, the V gene TRBV14; 8 nucleotides agree with TRBD1. CDR1 SGHDN and CDR2 FVKESK come from the germline V gene. Trimming removed 1 base from V and 4 bases from J; junction bases left unmatched: 6. The CDR3 consists of 15 residues.

The sample holds many counts of this clonotype. This chain uses TRBV6-2 or TRBV6-3 with TRBJ2-5; 8 bases agree with TRBD2. V shed 6 bases, J shed 0 bases, and the junction held 6 bases outside the gene matches. CDR1 and CDR2 from the germline V gene are MNHEY and SVGEGT. The CDR3 length is 15 residues. Here the CDR3 DNA reads TGTGCCAGCAGCGGAGCGGGAGATAACCAAGAGACCCAGTACTTC. Residues: CASSGAGDNQETQYF.

As concerns this clonotype: Since a much larger clone is just one base distant, this may be a read error. J is TRBJ1-5 and V is TRBV30; tentative D call: TRBD1 (5 bases). Germline assignment: CDR1 GTSNPN and CDR2 SVGIG (reference sequence). CDR3 length equals 12 residues. V was shortened by 1 base and J by 13 bases, with 14 bases between the two germline ends. As DNA, the CDR3 is TGTGCCTGGAGTGCACAGAGGGGCAGTCAGCATTTT. Amino acid sequence: CAWSAQRGSQHF.

This clonotype is medium-sized in the sample. V and J are TRBV24-1 and TRBJ2-3; D not certain. The CDR3 is made up of 15 amino acids. Germline lookup yields CDR1 KGHDR and CDR2 SFDVKD. V lost 2 bases to trimming and J lost 3 bases, with 11 bases between them. The CDR3 DNA reads TGTGCCACCAGTGATTGGGCGTCGGCGACAGATACGCAGTATTTT. It yields the protein CATSDWASATDTQYF.

This clonotype has a handful of counts. This rearrangement joins TRBV10-3 to TRBJ2-5, with D possibly being TRBD1 or TRBD2 (5 bases each). The CDR3 runs to 13 residues. The germline V gene has CDR1 ENHRY and CDR2 SYGVKD. Trimming pared 4 bases from V and 3 bases from J, leaving 9 bases between. The CDR3 here is CAISGQGEETQYF. The CDR3 nucleotides read TGTGCCATCAGTGGGCAGGGAGAAGAGACCCAGTACTTC.

CDR3 sequence: CASSLYGDTQYF. The CDR3 DNA sequence: TGTGCCAGCAGCTTGTATGGGGATACGCAGTATTTT. This chain uses TRBV7-3 with TRBJ2-3; D not resolved. Trimming removed 3 bases from V and 6 bases from J, with 7 bases in between. This CDR3 is built from 12 residues. The germline gives CDR1 SGHTA, CDR2 FQGTGA.

This clonotype was detected many times. CDR3: CASSRDRTPFYEQFF. In DNA, the CDR3 is TGTGCCAGCAGCCGGGACAGGACCCCTTTTTATGAGCAGTTCTTC. This chain uses TRBV12-3 or TRBV12-4 with TRBJ2-1, with 8 bases identical to TRBD1. The CDR3 sequence is 15 residues long. V dropped 6 bases and J dropped 8; count of bases not matched to a gene: 12.

This clonotype was picked up many times. The chain couples TRBV20-1 to TRBJ1-5; 7 nucleotides line up with TRBD1. This CDR3 has 14 residues. V lost 6 bases, J lost 2 bases, and 7 bases stayed unmatched. In germline, CDR1 is DFQATT, CDR2 SNEGSKA (reference sequence). CDR3 sequence: CSAALGGGNQPQHF. The DNA of the CDR3 is TGCAGTGCCGCGCTAGGGGGCGGCAATCAGCCCCAGCATTTT.

The gene calls are TRBV9 and TRBJ2-3; D is possibly TRBD2 (5 bases). This CDR3 is built from 16 residues. V was cut by 4 bases and J by 0 bases, with 15 bases left in between. The V gene's germline CDR1 is SGDLS and CDR2 YYNGEE. CDR3 in DNA: TGTGCCAGCAGCCGCCCCCCCCGGGGAAGCACAGATACGCAGTATTTT. Translation: CASSRPPRGSTDTQYF.

The chain couples TRBV29-1 to TRBJ2-1; the match to TRBD2 covers 8 bases. The germline CDR1 and CDR2 sequences are SQVTM and ANQGSEA. This CDR3 comprises 13 residues. V lost 6 bases and J lost 7; bases outside the gene matches: 8. The CDR3: CSVFRTSRNEQFF. The CDR3 DNA is TGCAGCGTATTCCGGACTAGCAGGAATGAGCAGTTCTTC.

The chain carries TRBV20-1 and TRBJ1-4, with 8 bases identical to TRBD1. Germline CDR1 and CDR2: DFQATT and SNEGSKA (reference sequence). CDR3 size: 14 residues. V shed 5 bases and J 7 bases; nucleotides not matched to a gene: 9. CDR3 DNA: TGCAGTGCTGCACCCGGACAGGGAGGTGAAAAACTGTTTTTT. Its translation is CSAAPGQGGEKLFF.

The chain employs TRBV24-1 and TRBJ1-2; 9 nucleotides line up with TRBD1. The CDR3 extends over 17 amino acids. V was pared by 4 bases and J by 9 bases, with 17 bases of the junction left unmatched. Per the germline V gene, CDR1 is KGHDR and CDR2 is SFDVKD. The CDR3 region is CATSDPRGTGPSTCYTF. DNA for the CDR3: TGTGCCACCAGTGACCCTCGCGGGACAGGGCCTTCTACTTGCTACACCTTC.

At least ten counts were recorded for this clonotype. V usage is TRBV12-3 or TRBV12-4 and J usage is TRBJ2-7; perhaps TRBD1 as D (5 bases). The CDR3 is 14 amino acids. V dropped 1 base and J dropped 4 bases, with 11 bases sitting between them. CDR3 residues: CASSLDGRTYEQYF. As DNA, the CDR3 is TGTGCCAGCAGTTTAGACGGACGGACATACGAGCAGTACTTC.

This clonotype has a handful of counts. Given a much more abundant clone one base away, this may be a read error. CDR3 nucleotide sequence: TGCAGTGCTCCAAGACTAACGGGAGTGGCAATGGATGGGCAGTTCTTC. Translation: CSAPRLTGVAMDGQFF. The rearrangement links TRBV20-1 to TRBJ2-1; D perhaps matches TRBD2 (6 bases). Germline V gives CDR1 DFQATT, CDR2 SNEGSKA (reference sequence). The CDR3 loop spans 16 amino acids. Trimming removed 5 bases from V and 12 bases from J, with 29 bases in between.

In the case of this clonotype: This may be a read error, as it is one base from a much larger clone. The chain uses TRBV27 and TRBJ1-3, with D unclear. The CDR3 has 13 amino acids. With 5 bases removed from V and 2 bases from J, the gap between germline ends came to 7 bases. Germline V gene sequence: CDR1 MNHEY, CDR2 SMNVEV (reference sequence). The CDR3 loop reads CASSGYAGNTIYF. The CDR3 region has the DNA TGTGCCAGCAGTGGATACGCTGGAAACACCATATATTTT.

The rearrangement joins TRBV7-9 to TRBJ2-3, with D tentatively TRBD1 or TRBD2 (5 bases each). Germline V gene sequence: CDR1 SEHNR, CDR2 FQNEAQ (reference sequence). The V and J ends lost 3 bases and 3 bases respectively, with 10 bases between them. The length of the CDR3 is 14 residues. The CDR3 bases are TGTGCCAGCAGCTTCGGGGCGGAAACAGATACGCAGTATTTT. This gives the protein CASSFGAETDTQYF.

The CDR3 reads CSAPYDRVSEKLFF. CDR3 bases: TGCAGTGCTCCTTACGACAGGGTTTCAGAAAAACTGTTTTTT. The chain couples TRBV20-1 to TRBJ1-4; 7 bases fit TRBD1. The CDR3 is 14 residues long. V lost 5 bases, J lost 8 bases, and 11 bases stayed unmatched. In germline, CDR1 is DFQATT, CDR2 SNEGSKA (reference sequence).

This clonotype was counted a single time. The chain joins TRBV7-6 to TRBJ2-5; TRBD1 matches 10 bases. J gave up 2 bases and V 5 bases, and 8 bases lay outside the gene matches. The CDR3 contains 16 residues. Germline loops: CDR1 SGHVS, CDR2 FNYEAQ. CDR3 nucleotides: TGTGCCAGCAGCCAGGTCCGGGACAGGGGACAAGAGACCCAGTACTTC. It specifies CASSQVRDRGQETQYF.

This clonotype was recorded at least ten times. This chain connects TRBV27 to TRBJ2-1, with no clear D. V was shortened by 2 bases and J by 8 bases, with 4 bases between the two germline ends. The germline V gene encodes CDR1 MNHEY and CDR2 SMNVEV (reference sequence). The CDR3 runs to 11 residues. As DNA, the CDR3 is TGTGCCAGCAGTTTAGGGTATGAGCAGTTCTTC. It translates to CASSLGYEQFF.

This chain connects TRBV20-1 to TRBJ2-5; D may be TRBD1 (6 bases). This CDR3 region has 15 residues. The germline V gene has CDR1 DFQATT and CDR2 SNEGSKA (reference sequence). The ends were cut back, 0 bases at V and 2 bases at J, with 13 bases in the middle. The CDR3 loop reads CSARDLGQGQETQYF. CDR3 bases: TGCAGTGCTAGAGATCTTGGGCAGGGGCAAGAGACCCAGTACTTC.

This clonotype was seen once. CDR3 in amino acids: CASSGGNEQFF. DNA for the CDR3: TGTGCCAGCAGTGGGGGCAATGAGCAGTTCTTC. This sequence joins TRBV6-4 and TRBJ2-1; no reliable D call. CDR3 size: 11 residues. V was cut by 4 bases and J by 6 bases, with 4 bases left in between. Per the germline V gene, CDR1 is MRHNA and CDR2 is SNTAGT.

The chain couples TRBV9 to TRBJ2-3; weak D call: TRBD1 (6 bases). This CDR3 region has 15 residues. Germline lookup yields CDR1 SGDLS and CDR2 YYNGEE. V lost 0 bases and J lost 11, with 19 bases in between. CDR3 in amino acids: CASSVGGTPYNEQYF. DNA for the CDR3: TGTGCCAGCAGCGTAGGTGGGACACCCTACAATGAGCAGTATTTT. Full variable domain (rest looked up from reference TRBV9 and TRBJ2-3): DSGVTQTPKHLITATGQRVTLRCSPRSGDLSVYWYQQSLDQGLQFLIQYYNGEERAKGNILERFSAQQFPDLHSELNLSSLELGDSALYFCASSVGGTPYNEQYFGPGTRLTVL.

V is TRBV7-9 and J is TRBJ2-1; D ambiguous. V shed 9 bases and J shed 1 base, with 19 bases lying between them. The CDR3 has 16 amino acids. The V gene's germline CDR1 is SEHNR and CDR2 FQNEAQ (reference sequence). The CDR3 nucleotides read TGTGCCAGTTGCAAACCGGGTTTGTTTTCCTACAATGAGCAGTTCTTC. Translating gives CASCKPGLFSYNEQFF.

The table lists this clonotype with a few counts. The chain employs TRBV6-2 or TRBV6-3 and TRBJ2-2; 7 bases are a match to TRBD1. Germline CDR1 and CDR2: MNHEY and SVGEGT. Unmatched junction bases numbered 14, after V lost 7 bases and J lost 3 bases. CDR3 length: 17 residues. The CDR3 nucleotides read TGTGCCAGCACCCCCCCGAGGACAGGAGATTACACCGGGGAGCTGTTTTTT. This encodes CASTPPRTGDYTGELFF.